Below are 2 T cell receptor beta chains sequenced from a single sample in a study of cytomegalovirus exposure and HLA in healthy donors. Primers for the PCR totalled 60 Vbeta and 13 Jbeta. Produced via immunoSEQ multiplex PCR; TCRdb's table is partial and in-frame only. The table shows 80,000 to 100,000 clones, with roughly four fifths occurring only once. The sequenced material came from PBMCs. The receptors here all came from a human donor in good health.

This clone was seen only once. The V gene is TRBV19, the J gene TRBJ2-7; 7 bases fit TRBD1. The germline V gene encodes CDR1 LNHDA and CDR2 SQIVND (reference sequence). Trimming at V came to 8 bases and at J to 5 bases, leaving 15 bases not matched to a gene. The CDR3 totals 15 residues. In DNA form, the CDR3 reads TGTGCCAGTTCCGGCCTAGGGACAGATCAGAACGAGCAGTACTTC. It encodes CASSGLGTDQNEQYF.

V is TRBV29-1 and J is TRBJ1-1; D is uncertain. The CDR3 has 13 residues. V was pared by 7 bases and J by 0 bases, with 12 bases between. Germline V gene data show CDR1 as SQVTM and CDR2 as ANQGSEA. The CDR3 here is CSGGPGMNTEAFF. In DNA form, the CDR3 reads TGCAGCGGCGGACCGGGGATGAACACTGAAGCTTTCTTT.